These T cell receptor beta chains were read from a single sample in a study of shared clonotypes between healthy human individuals. Only in-frame clones appear in the TCRdb table, and some are missing; sequencing was by immunoSEQ multiplex PCR. This table has about 2.2 million clones, 93% appearing once. Sequencing was carried out using naive CD8+ T cells from PBMCs. These receptors were taken from a man younger than 35 in good health. Some clones in this sample may be carry-over from other donors' samples. Each CDR3 is given with its conserved first and last residue. The order of the fields is CDR3 protein, V gene, J gene.

CASSSPGQGHGYTF,TRBV27,TRBJ1-2
CASSYLLAGGTGELFF,TRBV6-5,TRBJ2-2
CAFSGRARTDTQYF,TRBV7-9,TRBJ2-3
CASSLPPGSSYEQYF,TRBV28,TRBJ2-7
CASSERDSSYNEQFF,TRBV6-5,TRBJ2-1
CASSSGLAGVNTGELFF,TRBV13,TRBJ2-2
CASSLAGAQGLPYEQYF,TRBV27,TRBJ2-7
CASSRGWTDTQYF,TRBV14,TRBJ2-3
CASSATTGTTSYNEQFF,TRBV9,TRBJ2-1
CASSLNGFNTEAFF,TRBV27,TRBJ1-1
CASSLTASTGTDTQYF,TRBV7-3,TRBJ2-3
CASSPRAGVSYNEQFF,TRBV7-9,TRBJ2-1
CASRKPGDRSYEQYF,TRBV5-4,TRBJ2-7
CASSGPGQDYEQYF,TRBV5-6,TRBJ2-7
CASSPMTGRGLDEQFF,TRBV7-6,TRBJ2-1
CASSLIAGVGTGELFF,TRBV11-2,TRBJ2-2
CASSYPPEGTNTEAFF,TRBV6-6,TRBJ1-1
CASSSGHLNTEAFF,TRBV19,TRBJ1-1
CASSRDSYEQYF,TRBV6-6,TRBJ2-7
CASSLKSMNTEAFF,TRBV6-5,TRBJ1-1
CASSPIEGGLNYGYTF,TRBV4-3,TRBJ1-2
CASSLGGGSYEQYF,TRBV7-9,TRBJ2-7
CASGSSRDRETQYF,TRBV12-5,TRBJ2-5
CSVEPGPGRQLNTEAFF,TRBV29-1,TRBJ1-1
CASRLAGVQYEQYF,TRBV28,TRBJ2-7
CASSYSGGFLYNEQFF,TRBV6-5,TRBJ2-1
CASSFPEHTDTQYF,TRBV9,TRBJ2-3
CASSDVGGGHNEQFF,TRBV25-1,TRBJ2-1
CASSFADRGREQYF,TRBV5-5,TRBJ2-7
CASSPSRDRAYEQYF,TRBV7-8,TRBJ2-7
CASSLAGGGSGELFF,TRBV27,TRBJ2-2
CSVVGPDTEAFF,TRBV29-1,TRBJ1-1
CAIYLAVQETQYF,TRBV2,TRBJ2-5
CATSRDLGQMGYEQYF,TRBV15,TRBJ2-7
CASSGTSGRGETQYF,TRBV5-4,TRBJ2-5
CASSNPLAERNTGELFF,TRBV19,TRBJ2-2
CASSQGPSGSTDTQYF,TRBV4-1,TRBJ2-3
CSVQLAGEVDTQYF,TRBV29-1,TRBJ2-3
CASSQLGEGRENEQFF,TRBV4-2,TRBJ2-1
CSVEVKHYEQYF,TRBV29-1,TRBJ2-7
CASSPFRAYEQYF,TRBV28,TRBJ2-7
CASSPSWGSNQPQHF,TRBV7-9,TRBJ1-5
CASSAKGHEQYF,TRBV13,TRBJ2-7
CASRASGGGEKLFF,TRBV6-1,TRBJ1-4
CASSRTSGRSDEQFF,TRBV27,TRBJ2-1
CASSMGTAIYEQYF,TRBV19,TRBJ2-7
CASSQDRNTIYF,TRBV4-1,TRBJ1-3
CASSEAPPAGYNEQFF,TRBV9,TRBJ2-1
CASSYGGWGAEQYF,TRBV27,TRBJ2-7
CASSQTITGGWDNEQFF,TRBV4-1,TRBJ2-1
CASSFSRTGELFF,TRBV7-7,TRBJ2-2
CASSSLGAIYEQYF,TRBV11-1,TRBJ2-7
CASSDIGVHRGPDTQYF,TRBV2,TRBJ2-3
CSVVQGNGYTF,TRBV29-1,TRBJ1-2
CAISEPGHNEQFF,TRBV10-3,TRBJ2-1
CSVERSGRRHNEQFF,TRBV29-1,TRBJ2-1
CSVVPGPEETQYF,TRBV29-1,TRBJ2-5
CASSPERVGSYNEQFF,TRBV5-6,TRBJ2-1
CASSFRDSGYEQYF,TRBV13,TRBJ2-7
CASSWPQDSSYNEQFF,TRBV19,TRBJ2-1